This paragraph covers one T cell receptor beta chain sequence. What this receptor recognizes is not known. Per-base qualities were not stored, and no clone one base away is much larger. RNA was extracted using the RNeasy kit, and roughly 0.5 to 1 ug of the RNA was reverse transcribed with random hexamers. The immunoSEQ multiplex PCR assay, covering 54 Vbeta and 13 Jbeta segments, was used to amplify TCR beta CDR3 regions. Bias from PCR amplification was corrected by using a synthetic template baseline for primer optimization and for computational correction. The authors processed their data as follows. Reads were annotated to V, D and J genes according to IMGT and were analyzed with immunoSEQ Analyzer, with only productive sequences retained. Clonality was calculated as one minus the Shannon entropy normalized by log2 of the number of productive unique sequences. Public and private clones were assessed among the 100 most prevalent clones of each patient and control. A clone was defined as Susac-specific if it was absent from the healthy and MS cohorts, from about a thousand published viral clones and from other ImmuneACCESS disease sequences. TCRdb applied fastp at Q25 and MiXCR to the public reads, then kept only in-frame beta chains. When rows share a CDR3 protein, they turn into one entry using the most common DNA and genes. The V and J calls here are based on TCRdb, not the publication. The sample table records 51,000 or so distinct CDR3 sequences; approximately 93% of these occur just once. More than 0.45% of the sample rests with the top ten.

High-throughput TCR beta sequencing profiled peripheral blood CD8+ and CD4+ T cells from healthy donors, Susac syndrome patients and multiple sclerosis patients. The healthy donors served as controls matched for age and sex. Bulk CD8+ and CD4+ T cells were purified magnetically by negative isolation, whereas CD8+ TEMRA cells were enriched by FACS. Blood was collected in EDTA tubes and processed within 24 hours, with PBMCs isolated through density gradient centrifugation. PBMCs destined for TCR sequencing were cryopreserved in liquid nitrogen and later thawed in a 37 °C water bath. Purity of sorted or isolated CD4+, CD8+ and CD8+ TEMRA cells was at least 90%. This sample is part of a study of CD8 T cells in Susac syndrome (dated by TCRdb to about 2019). A note on the overall study: The study used repertoire sequencing to test whether antigen drove CD8+ T cell activation and differentiation in Susac syndrome. Clonality of the CD8+ T cell repertoire was compared between roughly 13 healthy donors, approximately 14 Susac syndrome patients and some 15 multiple sclerosis patients.

What the work shows at the level of the full study, not this receptor alone: The number of individuals in the TCR sequencing and HLA analysis was acknowledged as relatively small.

CDR1 and CDR2, per the germline V gene, are MDHEN and SYDVKM. From the cysteine up to the phenylalanine, the CDR3 has a length of 15 residues. Left in the record is the CDR3 DNA by itself, 45 bases read in frame from the first base. The junction shows trimming of 2 bases on V and 4 bases on J, and the gene matches do not reach 5 bases of it. The chain is encoded by TRBV28 joined to TRBJ2-1; 7 middle bases align to TRBD2. The sequence was collected from a human donor in good health. Sequencing input: CD8+ T cells from PBMCs. The CDR3 protein sequence reads: CASSLLAEVYNEQFF. The DNA sequence reads TGTGCCAGCAGTTTACTAGCGGAGGTTTACAATGAGCAGTTCTTC.